The 20 T cell receptor beta chains listed next were all sequenced from one sample in a study of lymphopenia after photon versus proton radiotherapy. The repertoire was sequenced with immunoSEQ multiplex PCR; TCRdb's copy has only in-frame clones and lacks some. The sample has 35,000 to 50,000 clones; about 80% are singletons. Sample: peripheral blood, taken from a patient treated with proton-based radiotherapy. The source is a woman aged 65 to 85 with pancreatic cancer.

This sequence joins TRBV7-2 and TRBJ1-4; no firm D call. Trimming removed 4 bases at V and 5 bases at J, with 11 bases between. Germline assignment: CDR1 SGHTA and CDR2 FQGNSA. The CDR3 covers 14 residues. The CDR3: CASSSTVNNEKLFF. CDR3 in DNA: TGTGCCAGCAGCTCAACAGTAAACAATGAAAAACTGTTTTTT.

The gene calls are TRBV4-3 and TRBJ2-1, with D uncertain. The CDR3 is 16 residues long. With 3 bases removed from V and 7 bases from J, the gap between germline ends came to 19 bases. CDR1 is LGHNA, CDR2 YSLEER, per germline. CDR3 in DNA: TGCGCCAGCAGCCAGGGCTCTGGATCATTTAGGAATGAGCAGTTCTTC. Its protein is CASSQGSGSFRNEQFF.

CDR3 in amino acids: CASSVGRETAQYF. CDR3 bases: TGTGCCAGCAGCGTAGGACGGGAAACGGCGCAGTACTTC. V is TRBV9 and J is TRBJ2-7, with D possibly matching TRBD2 (5 bases). Germline V gives CDR1 SGDLS, CDR2 YYNGEE. Trimming took 0 bases from V and 9 from J, leaving 13 bases between them. The CDR3 contains 13 residues. Looking up the rest from reference TRBV9 and TRBJ2-7 gives the full variable domain: DSGVTQTPKHLITATGQRVTLRCSPRSGDLSVYWYQQSLDQGLQFLIQYYNGEERAKGNILERFSAQQFPDLHSELNLSSLELGDSALYFCASSVGRETAQYFGPGTRLTVT.

This clone was seen once. The V call is TRBV20-1, the J call TRBJ2-5; no definite D call. Germline values: CDR1 DFQATT, CDR2 SNEGSKA (reference sequence). V was pared by 5 bases and J by 2 bases, with 6 bases between. The CDR3 has 11 residues. The CDR3 DNA reads TGCAGTGCTCTATCACAAGAGACCCAGTACTTC. This sequence encodes CSALSQETQYF.

The chain recombines TRBV27 with TRBJ2-2, with 9 nucleotides matching TRBD1. The germline V gene encodes CDR1 MNHEY and CDR2 SMNVEV (reference sequence). The ends lost 9 bases at V and 1 base at J; junction bases unmatched: 3. The CDR3 sequence is 14 residues long. The CDR3 spells CASRDRVNTGELFF. The CDR3 DNA follows: TGTGCCAGTAGGGACAGGGTGAACACCGGGGAGCTGTTTTTT.

The chain combines TRBV28 with TRBJ2-7, with D unresolved. Germline CDR1 is MDHEN and CDR2 is SYDVKM. V was cut by 4 bases and J by 3 bases, with 10 bases left in between. The CDR3 extends over 13 amino acids. Here the CDR3 reads CASSSQRYYEQYF. CDR3 in DNA: TGTGCCAGCAGTTCTCAACGGTACTACGAGCAGTACTTC.

This clone is a singleton in its sample. This chain uses TRBV5-1 with TRBJ2-1, with D unresolved. Germline V gives CDR1 SGHRS, CDR2 YFSETQ. The V and J ends lost 7 bases and 6 bases respectively, with 11 bases between them. CDR3 length equals 12 residues. The CDR3 DNA follows: TGCGCCAGCCGCAACTCGGGCAATGAGCAGTTCTTC. Its protein is CASRNSGNEQFF.

V gene TRBV27 combines with J gene TRBJ1-5, with a possible D match to TRBD1 (6 bases). This CDR3 comprises 18 residues. The V gene lost 2 bases and the J gene lost 6 bases, with 23 bases spanning the gap. The germline V gene has CDR1 MNHEY and CDR2 SMNVEV (reference sequence). CDR3 sequence (DNA): TGTGCCAGCAGTTTAAGACAGGCATCCCGGACCGGTGGTCAGCCCCAGCATTTT. This translates into CASSLRQASRTGGQPQHF.

The CDR3 protein is CASSAGTASNTEAFF. CDR3 nucleotide sequence: TGTGCCAGCAGCGCCGGGACAGCTTCGAACACTGAAGCTTTCTTT. V is TRBV5-8 and J is TRBJ1-1; TRBD1 agrees at 7 bases. The CDR3 consists of 15 residues. CDR1 and CDR2 from the germline V gene are SGHTS and YDEGEE. After removal of 4 bases from V and 1 base from J, the junction contained 7 bases not matched to a gene.

The chain couples TRBV10-3 to TRBJ1-1, with no clear D. CDR3 length: 11 amino acids. With 7 bases removed from V and 8 bases from J, the gap between germline ends came to 11 bases. Germline V gene data show CDR1 as ENHRY and CDR2 as SYGVKD. CDR3 loop: CAITEGLEAFF. The CDR3, as DNA: TGTGCCATCACGGAGGGTCTAGAAGCTTTCTTT.

The chain joins TRBV18 to TRBJ2-3, with D possibly called TRBD1 or TRBD2 (6 bases each). Germline CDR1 KGHSH, CDR2 LQKENI. Between the trimmed V and J ends, which lost 1 base and 5 bases, there was a span of 10 bases. This CDR3 is built from 14 residues. Here the CDR3 DNA reads TGTGCCAGCTCACCACAAGGAGGGGGAGATACGCAGTATTTT. As protein: CASSPQGGGDTQYF.

This clone was observed a handful of times. The rearrangement uses TRBV29-1 and TRBJ2-3, with D maybe TRBD2 (5 bases). The ends were cut back, 4 bases at V and 4 bases at J, with 12 bases in the middle. The V gene's germline CDR1 is SQVTM and CDR2 ANQGSEA. The CDR3 covers 13 residues. In DNA, the CDR3 is TGCAGCGTTGCCCTCAGCGGACCAGATACGCAGTATTTT. Amino acid sequence: CSVALSGPDTQYF.

The chain employs TRBV30 and TRBJ1-1; D is unclear. CDR3 length: 13 residues. V lost 2 bases to trimming and J lost 4 bases, with 11 bases between them. The germline gives CDR1 GTSNPN, CDR2 SVGIG (reference sequence). The CDR3 reads CAWSLGMGTEAFF. DNA for the CDR3: TGTGCCTGGAGTCTCGGGATGGGCACTGAAGCTTTCTTT.

Here the CDR3 reads CATSRDRGREGNIQYF. CDR3 DNA: TGTGCCACCAGCAGAGATCGTGGCAGGGAAGGAAACATTCAGTACTTC. The chain uses TRBV15 and TRBJ2-4; a weak D match, TRBD1 (5 bases). V was trimmed by 0 bases and J by 6 bases, leaving 15 bases between them. The CDR3 loop spans 16 amino acids. Germline lookup yields CDR1 LNHNV and CDR2 YYDKDF (reference sequence).

V is TRBV5-1 and J is TRBJ2-5; D is ambiguous. Germline loops: CDR1 SGHRS, CDR2 YFSETQ. The CDR3 consists of 12 residues. V lost 0 bases to trimming and J lost 5 bases, with 5 bases between them. This CDR3 reads CASSLARETQYF. The CDR3 bases are TGCGCCAGCAGCTTGGCGCGGGAGACCCAGTACTTC.

This clone was seen more than once but under ten times. The chain joins TRBV7-2 to TRBJ1-1, with unresolved D. Trimming took 2 bases from V and 0 from J, leaving 7 bases between them. Germline V lookup: CDR1 SGHTA, CDR2 FQGNSA. The CDR3 runs to 14 residues. The CDR3 bases are TGTGCCAGCAGCTTATCGATCATGAACACTGAAGCTTTCTTT. Protein sequence: CASSLSIMNTEAFF.

This rearrangement joins TRBV5-6 to TRBJ2-7, with unresolved D. V was trimmed by 2 bases and J by 6 bases, leaving 12 bases between them. Germline V gene data show CDR1 as SGHDT and CDR2 as YYEEEE. The CDR3 has 13 amino acids. CDR3 DNA sequence: TGTGCCAGCAGCTTTGGGGTTCTAGGCGAGCAGTACTTC. Its protein product is CASSFGVLGEQYF.

The CDR3 protein is CASSDSYPMNTEAFF. The CDR3 nucleotides are TGTGCCAGCAGTGACTCATATCCCATGAACACTGAAGCTTTCTTT. This rearrangement joins TRBV6-4 to TRBJ1-1, with D unclear. The CDR3 length is 15 residues. V was cut by 0 bases and J by 0 bases, with 8 bases left in between. The V gene's germline CDR1 is MRHNA and CDR2 SNTAGT.

This chain uses TRBV7-2 with TRBJ1-5; 7 positions agree with TRBD1. With V trimmed by 5 bases and J by 3 bases, 7 bases remained unmatched. The CDR3 is made up of 15 amino acids. Germline CDR1 is SGHTA and CDR2 is FQGNSA. CDR3 bases: TGTGCCAGCAGCCCGCCAGGGACAGTCAATCAGCCCCAGCATTTT. This sequence encodes CASSPPGTVNQPQHF.

The chain carries TRBV19 and TRBJ1-5; D remains unclear. V shed 5 bases and J shed 1 base, with 6 bases lying between them. Germline values: CDR1 LNHDA, CDR2 SQIVND (reference sequence). The CDR3 sequence is 13 residues long. The CDR3 nucleotides read TGTGCCAGTAGTGGGCAGAGCAATCAGCCCCAGCATTTT. This sequence encodes CASSGQSNQPQHF.